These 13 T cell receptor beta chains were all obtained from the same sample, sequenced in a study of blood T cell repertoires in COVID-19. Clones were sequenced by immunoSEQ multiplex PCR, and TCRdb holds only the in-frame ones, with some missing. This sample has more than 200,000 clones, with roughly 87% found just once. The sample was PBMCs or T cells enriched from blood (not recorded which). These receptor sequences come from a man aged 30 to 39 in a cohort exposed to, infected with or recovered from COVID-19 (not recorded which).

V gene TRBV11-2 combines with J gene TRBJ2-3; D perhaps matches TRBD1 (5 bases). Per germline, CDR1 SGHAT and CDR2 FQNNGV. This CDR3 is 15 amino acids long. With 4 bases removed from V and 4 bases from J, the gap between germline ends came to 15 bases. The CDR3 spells CASSSRQGSADTQYF. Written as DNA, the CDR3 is TGTGCCAGCAGCTCTCGCCAGGGAAGCGCAGATACGCAGTATTTT.

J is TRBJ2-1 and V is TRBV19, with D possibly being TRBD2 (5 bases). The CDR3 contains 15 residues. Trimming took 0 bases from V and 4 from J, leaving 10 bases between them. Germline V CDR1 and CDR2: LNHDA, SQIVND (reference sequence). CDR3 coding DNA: TGTGCCAGTAGTATAGATACCACGGGATACAATGAGCAGTTCTTC. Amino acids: CASSIDTTGYNEQFF.

CDR3 region: CASSSLGRDLNTEAFF. Written as DNA, the CDR3 is TGTGCCAGCAGTTCACTAGGACGGGATTTGAACACTGAAGCTTTCTTT. The chain has TRBV6-2 or TRBV6-3 and TRBJ1-1; D gene ambiguous. The CDR3 totals 16 residues. Trimming pared 4 bases from V and 0 bases from J, leaving 15 bases between. Germline CDR1 is MNHEY and CDR2 is SVGEGT.

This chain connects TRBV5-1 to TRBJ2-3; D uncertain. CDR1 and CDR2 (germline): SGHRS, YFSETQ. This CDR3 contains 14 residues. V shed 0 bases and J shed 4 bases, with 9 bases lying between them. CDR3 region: CASSLDLGADTQYF. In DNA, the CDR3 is TGCGCCAGCAGCTTGGATCTGGGCGCAGATACGCAGTATTTT. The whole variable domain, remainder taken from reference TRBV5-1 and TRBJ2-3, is KAGVTQTPRYLIKTRGQQVTLSCSPISGHRSVSWYQQTPGQGLQFLFEYFSETQRNKGNFPGRFSGRQFSNSRSEMNVSTLELGDSALYLCASSLDLGADTQYFGPGTRLTVL.

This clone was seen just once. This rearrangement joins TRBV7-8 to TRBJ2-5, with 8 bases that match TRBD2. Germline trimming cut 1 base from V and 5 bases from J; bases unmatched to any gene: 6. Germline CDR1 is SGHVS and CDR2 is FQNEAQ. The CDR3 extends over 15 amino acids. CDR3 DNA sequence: TGTGCCAGCAGCTTAGTTCGGGGCGGGAGGGAGACCCAGTACTTC. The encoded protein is CASSLVRGGRETQYF. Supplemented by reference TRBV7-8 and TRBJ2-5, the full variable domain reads GAGVSQSPRYKVAKRGQDVALRCDPISGHVSLFWYQQALGQGPEFLTYFQNEAQLDKSGLPSDRFFAERPEGSVSTLKIQRTQQEDSAVYLCASSLVRGGRETQYFGPGTRLLVL.

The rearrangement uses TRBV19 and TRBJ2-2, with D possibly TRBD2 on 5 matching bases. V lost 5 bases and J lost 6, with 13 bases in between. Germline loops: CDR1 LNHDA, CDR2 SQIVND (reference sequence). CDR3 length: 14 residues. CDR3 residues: CASSLDYLAGELFF. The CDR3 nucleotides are TGTGCCAGTAGTCTTGACTACCTAGCCGGGGAGCTGTTTTTT.

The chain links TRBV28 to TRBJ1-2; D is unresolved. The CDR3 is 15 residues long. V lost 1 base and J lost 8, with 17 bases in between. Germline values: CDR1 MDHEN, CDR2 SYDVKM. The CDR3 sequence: CASSLYPTPGGGYTF. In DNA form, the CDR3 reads TGTGCCAGCAGTTTATACCCCACCCCGGGAGGGGGCTACACCTTC.

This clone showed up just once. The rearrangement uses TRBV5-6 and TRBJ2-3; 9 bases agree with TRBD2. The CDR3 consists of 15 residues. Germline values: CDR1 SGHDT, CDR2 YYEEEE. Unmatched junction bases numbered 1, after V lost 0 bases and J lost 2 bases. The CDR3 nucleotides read TGTGCCAGCAGCTTGGTAGCGGGAGTCACAGATACGCAGTATTTT. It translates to CASSLVAGVTDTQYF.

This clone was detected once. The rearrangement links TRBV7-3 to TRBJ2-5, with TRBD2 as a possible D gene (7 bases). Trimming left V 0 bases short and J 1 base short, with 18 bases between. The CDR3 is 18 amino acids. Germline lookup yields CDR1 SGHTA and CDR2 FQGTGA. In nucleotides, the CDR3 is TGTGCCAGCAGCTTAACTAGCGGGCACAGGGCGGGCCAAGAGACCCAGTACTTC. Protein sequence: CASSLTSGHRAGQETQYF.

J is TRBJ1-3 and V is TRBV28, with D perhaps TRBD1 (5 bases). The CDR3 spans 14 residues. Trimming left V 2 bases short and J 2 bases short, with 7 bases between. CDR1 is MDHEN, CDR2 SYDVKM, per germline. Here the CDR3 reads CASSLGGTGNTIYF. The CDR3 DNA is TGTGCCAGCAGTTTAGGGGGGACTGGAAACACCATATATTTT.

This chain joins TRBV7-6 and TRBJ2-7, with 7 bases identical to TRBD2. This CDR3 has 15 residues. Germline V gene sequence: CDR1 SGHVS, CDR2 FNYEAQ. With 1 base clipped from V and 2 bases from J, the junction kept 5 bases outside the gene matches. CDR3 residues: CASSLGGGRAYEQYF. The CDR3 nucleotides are TGTGCCAGCAGCTTAGGGGGGGGGAGAGCCTACGAGCAGTACTTC.

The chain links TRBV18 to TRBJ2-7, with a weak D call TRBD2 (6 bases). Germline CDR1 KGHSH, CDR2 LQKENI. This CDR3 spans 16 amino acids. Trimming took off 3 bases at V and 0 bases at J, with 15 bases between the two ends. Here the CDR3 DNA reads TGTGCCAGCTCACCGCCCGGAGGGACTGCCTCCTACGAGCAGTACTTC. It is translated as CASSPPGGTASYEQYF. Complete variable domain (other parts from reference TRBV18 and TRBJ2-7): NAGVMQNPRHLVRRRGQEARLRCSPMKGHSHVYWYRQLPEEGLKFMVYLQKENIIDESGMPKERFSAEFPKEGPSILRIQQVVRGDSAAYFCASSPPGGTASYEQYFGPGTRLTVT.

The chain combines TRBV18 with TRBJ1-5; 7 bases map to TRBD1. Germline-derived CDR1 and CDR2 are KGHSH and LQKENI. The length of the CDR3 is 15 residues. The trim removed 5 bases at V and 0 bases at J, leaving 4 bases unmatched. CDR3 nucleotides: TGTGCCAGCTCAACGGACAGGCATAGCAATCAGCCCCAGCATTTT. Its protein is CASSTDRHSNQPQHF.